This T cell receptor beta chain was retrieved from a study of OX40 agonist ivuxolimab in advanced cancers. Collection of blood occurred at baseline, at cycle 4 day 1, and at cycle 7 day 1. This table comes from immunoSEQ multiplex PCR, and its TCRdb copy is limited to in-frame clones, with some not included. The sample lists tens of thousands of clones, 85% to 90% occurring once. The V end was cut by 3 bases, the J end by 1 base, with 12 bases between. CDR1 is MNHNY and CDR2 is SVGAGI in the germline V gene (reference sequence). This CDR3 has 15 residues. General study results and limits: The 0.1-3.0 mg/kg partial responders had among the lowest clonal expansion. Expanded clones belonging to CD8+ T cells outnumbered, on average, those of CD4+.

Comments on this clone: The antigen is undetermined.

The material sequenced was CD4+ or CD8+ T cells sorted from blood, taken in a trial of the OX40 agonist ivuxolimab. The rearrangement joins TRBV6-6 to TRBJ1-1; D is ambiguous. This receptor was obtained from an adult with an advanced solid tumor such as melanoma, head and neck, liver or kidney cancer. CDR3 in amino acids: CASSYAGWGNTEAFF. As DNA, the CDR3 is TGTGCCAGCAGTTATGCGGGGTGGGGGAACACTGAAGCTTTCTTT.